This TCR beta chain originates from a study of blood T cell repertoires in COVID-19. Study-level information: Specimens from acute and convalescent COVID-19 originated in the United States, Italy and Spain.

The V gene end was trimmed by 5 bases and the J gene end by 4 bases; junction bases not matched to a gene: 4. The CDR3 covers 14 residues. CDR1 and CDR2 from the germline V gene are KGHSH and LQKENI. Participants' reported clinical history set cohort assignment. TCRdb's table, derived via immunoSEQ multiplex PCR, lists solely in-frame clones and lacks some. The table has around 130,000 clones, under 85% seen once; the top ten hold about 18%. This chain connects TRBV18 to TRBJ1-2; 10 bases match TRBD1. Sequenced: PBMCs or T cells enriched from blood (not recorded which). The sequence derives from a man aged 25 to 40 who had recovered from COVID-19. The CDR3 DNA reads as TGTGCCAGCTCATTGGGACAGGGGATCTATGGCTACACCTTC. Its protein is CASSLGQGIYGYTF. Filled out from reference TRBV18 and TRBJ1-2, the complete variable domain reads NAGVMQNPRHLVRRRGQEARLRCSPMKGHSHVYWYRQLPEEGLKFMVYLQKENIIDESGMPKERFSAEFPKEGPSILRIQQVVRGDSAAYFCASSLGQGIYGYTFGSGTRLTVV.